This is a list of T cell receptor beta chains from one sample in a study of T cell responses to AZD1222 COVID-19 vaccine. TCRdb's copy holds only in-frame clones and misses some; the assay was immunoSEQ multiplex PCR. This sample has approximately 160,000 clones, with just under 95% found just once. Sample: peripheral blood, taken on day 0 of AZD1222 vaccination. The origin of the receptors is an adult in good health. Both conserved end residues are part of each CDR3. The D gene is left open where the match is weak. Not every row has a clone size; where given, it reads once, few, many or a size class.

J: TRBJ1-2; size: -; D: -; V: TRBV9; DNA: TGTGCCAGCAGCGCTGAGGACTGGGCCCCCTATGGCTACACCTTC; CDR3: CASSAEDWAPYGYTF
J: TRBJ2-5; size: -; D: -; V: TRBV7-2; DNA: TGTGCCAGCAGCTTAGGGGGGGCCGGGAAAGAGACCCAGTACTTC; CDR3: CASSLGGAGKETQYF
J: TRBJ2-6; size: -; D: -; V: TRBV7-9; DNA: TGTGCCAGCAGCCAACATGTCTCTGGGGCCAACGTCCTGACTTTC; CDR3: CASSQHVSGANVLTF
J: TRBJ2-1; size: -; D: -; V: TRBV7-6; DNA: TGTGCCAGCAGCCCGGACCCAGACAATGAGCAGTTCTTC; CDR3: CASSPDPDNEQFF
J: TRBJ1-1; size: -; D: TRBD1; V: TRBV29-1; DNA: TGCAGCGCCACCCGGGACAGGGCGAGCACTGAAGCTTTCTTT; CDR3: CSATRDRASTEAFF
J: TRBJ2-1; size: -; D: -; V: TRBV7-9; DNA: TGTGCCAGCAGCTTATCAGGCGCGGGGGAGCAGTTCTTC; CDR3: CASSLSGAGEQFF
J: TRBJ1-2; size: -; D: TRBD1; V: TRBV6-6; DNA: TGTGCCAGCAGAGGTACAGGGGACAGAGAGGGCTACACCTTC; CDR3: CASRGTGDREGYTF
J: TRBJ2-1; size: -; D: -; V: TRBV11-3; DNA: TGTGCCAGCAGCTTAGATCAGGGGGGGACGAGCTCCTACAATGAGCAGTTCTTC; CDR3: CASSLDQGGTSSYNEQFF
J: TRBJ1-2; size: -; D: TRBD1; V: TRBV5-1; DNA: TGCGCCAGCAGCTTGGGACAGGGCGGTGGCTACACCTTC; CDR3: CASSLGQGGGYTF
J: TRBJ1-4; size: -; D: -; V: TRBV10-3; DNA: TGTGCCTCCCAGGATGGGGACGGGGGGAGAGATGAAAAACTGTTTTTT; CDR3: CASQDGDGGRDEKLFF
J: TRBJ2-7; size: few; D: -; V: TRBV12-3/TRBV12-4; DNA: TGTGCCAGCAGTCCCCAGAACTCCTACGAGCAGTACTTC; CDR3: CASSPQNSYEQYF
J: TRBJ1-5; size: -; D: -; V: TRBV5-1; DNA: TGCGCCAGCAGCTTGGAGGGGGAGCAGCCCCAGCATTTT; CDR3: CASSLEGEQPQHF
J: TRBJ1-4; size: -; D: -; V: TRBV6-1; DNA: TGTGCCAGCAGTGATATTACTGCGGGAAATGAAAAACTGTTTTTT; CDR3: CASSDITAGNEKLFF
J: TRBJ1-2; size: -; D: TRBD1; V: TRBV7-2; DNA: TGTGCCAGCAGCACTCCGGGACAGGGGGCGCAAGGCTACACCTTC; CDR3: CASSTPGQGAQGYTF
J: TRBJ2-5; size: -; D: -; V: TRBV11-2; DNA: TGTGCCAGCAGCCCCCTGGACCGTAACCAAGAGACCCAGTACTTC; CDR3: CASSPLDRNQETQYF
J: TRBJ2-7; size: -; D: -; V: TRBV15; DNA: TGTGCCACCAGCAGAGATTACGGGCAGAATCTCTACGAGCAGTACTTC; CDR3: CATSRDYGQNLYEQYF
J: TRBJ1-2; size: -; D: TRBD1; V: TRBV2; DNA: TGTGCCAGCAGTTCAGTCGACAGGGTCTATGGCTACACCTTC; CDR3: CASSSVDRVYGYTF
J: TRBJ2-3; size: once; D: TRBD1; V: TRBV5-1; DNA: TGCGCCAGCAGCCTCGGGACAGGAAGAACCACAGATACGCAGTATTTT; CDR3: CASSLGTGRTTDTQYF
J: TRBJ1-1; size: -; D: -; V: TRBV28; DNA: TGTGCCAGCAGATGGATGCCGGGGGGGTCCGCTGAAGCTTTCTTT; CDR3: CASRWMPGGSAEAFF
J: TRBJ1-4; size: -; D: -; V: TRBV5-1; DNA: TGCGCCAGCAGTTCCCATGACGGGTCGACTAATGAAAAACTGTTTTTT; CDR3: CASSSHDGSTNEKLFF
J: TRBJ1-6; size: -; D: -; V: TRBV7-9; DNA: TGTGCCAGCAGCCTTGATCTGAATTCACCCCTCCACTTT; CDR3: CASSLDLNSPLHF
J: TRBJ1-1; size: once; D: -; V: TRBV5-1; DNA: TGCGCCAGCAGCTCAATGGGCCCGACAGAAGGGTGGGACACTGAAGCTTTCTTT; CDR3: CASSSMGPTEGWDTEAFF
J: TRBJ1-3; size: -; D: -; V: TRBV2; DNA: TGTGCCAGCAGACAGGGATCGACCGGAAACACCATATATTTT; CDR3: CASRQGSTGNTIYF
J: TRBJ1-2; size: -; D: -; V: TRBV14; DNA: TGTGCCAGCAGCCAACAGACTGGATTCAACTATGGCTACACCTTC; CDR3: CASSQQTGFNYGYTF
J: TRBJ2-7; size: -; D: -; V: TRBV27; DNA: TGTGCCAGCCGGAAACAGGGCCCCTACGAGCAGTACTTC; CDR3: CASRKQGPYEQYF
J: TRBJ1-2; size: few; D: -; V: TRBV2; DNA: TGTGCCAGCAGTCTGGAGGCGGGGATCGAGAATGGCTACACCTTC; CDR3: CASSLEAGIENGYTF
J: TRBJ2-7; size: -; D: -; V: TRBV12-3/TRBV12-4; DNA: TGTGCCAGCAGTCGGGACTCGGGAGAGCAGTACTTC; CDR3: CASSRDSGEQYF
J: TRBJ1-4; size: -; D: -; V: TRBV19; DNA: TGTGCCCCCAAGGGTCAGGAGAAGACAAGAAATGAAAAACTGTTTTTT; CDR3: CAPKGQEKTRNEKLFF
J: TRBJ1-1; size: -; D: -; V: TRBV25-1; DNA: TGTGCCAGCAGTGAATGGCCAGGACCGGGTACTGAAGCTTTCTTT; CDR3: CASSEWPGPGTEAFF
J: TRBJ2-3; size: once; D: TRBD2; V: TRBV2; DNA: TGTGCCAGCAGCCTAACTAGCGGGGAGGATACGCAGTATTTT; CDR3: CASSLTSGEDTQYF
J: TRBJ2-4; size: -; D: TRBD2; V: TRBV19; DNA: TGTGCCAGTAGTATCACTAGCGGAAGCATTCAGTACTTC; CDR3: CASSITSGSIQYF
J: TRBJ1-6; size: -; D: -; V: TRBV11-3; DNA: TGTGCCAGCAGCTTAAGAAATGGGGGGCTGAATTCACCCCTCCACTTT; CDR3: CASSLRNGGLNSPLHF
J: TRBJ2-3; size: -; D: -; V: TRBV11-2; DNA: TGTGCCAGCAGCTTAGTGGGACTGGCGGGGTCTGGCACAGATACGCAGTATTTT; CDR3: CASSLVGLAGSGTDTQYF
J: TRBJ2-6; size: -; D: -; V: TRBV27; DNA: TGTGCCAGCAGTCGATCCCGTGTCTCTGGGGCCAACGTCCTGACTTTC; CDR3: CASSRSRVSGANVLTF
J: TRBJ1-1; size: -; D: -; V: TRBV28; DNA: TGTGCCAGCAGTTTAGGGGGAATTGAAGCTTTCTTT; CDR3: CASSLGGIEAFF
J: TRBJ1-4; size: -; D: TRBD1; V: TRBV5-1; DNA: TGCGCCAGTTCAACGACAGGGTCTAATGAAAAACTGTTTTTT; CDR3: CASSTTGSNEKLFF
J: TRBJ1-6; size: -; D: TRBD1; V: TRBV9; DNA: TGTGCCAGCAGCCCCGGGACAGGGGGCGGAAATAATTCACCCCTCCACTTT; CDR3: CASSPGTGGGNNSPLHF